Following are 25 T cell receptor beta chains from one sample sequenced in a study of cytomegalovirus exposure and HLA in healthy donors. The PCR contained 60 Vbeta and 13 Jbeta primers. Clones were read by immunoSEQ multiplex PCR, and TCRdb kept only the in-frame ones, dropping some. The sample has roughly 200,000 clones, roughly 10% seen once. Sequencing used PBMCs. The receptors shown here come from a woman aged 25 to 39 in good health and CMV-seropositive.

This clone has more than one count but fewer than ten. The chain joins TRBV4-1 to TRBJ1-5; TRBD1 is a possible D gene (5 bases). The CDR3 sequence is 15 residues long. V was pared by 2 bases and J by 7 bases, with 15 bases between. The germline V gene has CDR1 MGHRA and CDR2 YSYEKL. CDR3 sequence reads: CASSQTQGSLQPQHF. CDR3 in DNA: TGCGCCAGCAGCCAAACGCAGGGATCCCTCCAGCCCCAGCATTTT.

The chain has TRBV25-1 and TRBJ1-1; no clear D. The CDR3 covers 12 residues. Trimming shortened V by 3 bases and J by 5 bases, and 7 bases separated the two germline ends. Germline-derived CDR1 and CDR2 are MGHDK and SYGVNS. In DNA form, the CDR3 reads TGTGCCAGCAGTGAGGGAGGGACTGAAGCTTTCTTT. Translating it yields CASSEGGTEAFF. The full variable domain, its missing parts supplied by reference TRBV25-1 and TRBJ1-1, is EADIYQTPRYLVIGTGKKITLECSQTMGHDKMYWYQQDPGMELHLIHYSYGVNSTEKGDLSSESTVSRIRTEHFPLTLESARPSHTSQYLCASSEGGTEAFFGQGTRLTVV.

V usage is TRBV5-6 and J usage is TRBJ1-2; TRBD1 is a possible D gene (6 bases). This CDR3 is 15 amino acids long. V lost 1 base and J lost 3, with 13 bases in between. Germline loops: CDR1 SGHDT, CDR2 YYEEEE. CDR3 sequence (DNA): TGTGCCAGCAGCTTGACAGGGATAGAGGACTATGGCTACACCTTC. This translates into CASSLTGIEDYGYTF.

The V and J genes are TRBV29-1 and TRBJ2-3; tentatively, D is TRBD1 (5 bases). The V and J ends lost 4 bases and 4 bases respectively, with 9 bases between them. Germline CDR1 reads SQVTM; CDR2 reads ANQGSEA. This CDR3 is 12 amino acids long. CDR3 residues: CSVGQGADTQYF. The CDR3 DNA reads TGCAGCGTTGGTCAGGGCGCAGATACGCAGTATTTT.

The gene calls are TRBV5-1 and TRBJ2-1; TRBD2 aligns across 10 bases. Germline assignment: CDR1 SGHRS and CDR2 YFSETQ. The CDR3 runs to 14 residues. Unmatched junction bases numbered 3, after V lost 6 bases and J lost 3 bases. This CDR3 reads CASTWTSGYNEQFF. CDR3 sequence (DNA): TGCGCCAGCACCTGGACTAGCGGCTACAATGAGCAGTTCTTC.

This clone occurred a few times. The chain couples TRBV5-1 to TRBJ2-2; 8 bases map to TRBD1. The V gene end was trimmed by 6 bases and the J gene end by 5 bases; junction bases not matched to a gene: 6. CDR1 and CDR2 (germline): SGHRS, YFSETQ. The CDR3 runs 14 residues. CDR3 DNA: TGCGCCAGCATTGGAACAGGGGGAACCGGGGAGCTGTTTTTT. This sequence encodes CASIGTGGTGELFF.

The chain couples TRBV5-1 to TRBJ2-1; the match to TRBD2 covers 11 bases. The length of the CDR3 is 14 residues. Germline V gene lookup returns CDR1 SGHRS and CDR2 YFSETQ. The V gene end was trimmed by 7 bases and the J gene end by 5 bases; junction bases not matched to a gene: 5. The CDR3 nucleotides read TGCGCCAGCCTCGGGACTAGCGGCAACAATGAGCAGTTCTTC. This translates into CASLGTSGNNEQFF.

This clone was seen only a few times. CDR3 residues: CAWSRDTPYEQYF. For the CDR3, the DNA is TGTGCCTGGAGTCGGGATACCCCCTACGAGCAGTACTTC. The chain carries TRBV30 and TRBJ2-7, with D possibly matching TRBD2 (5 bases). The CDR3 covers 13 residues. Germline V lookup: CDR1 GTSNPN, CDR2 SVGIG (reference sequence). V lost 2 bases, J lost 2 bases, and 10 bases lay in between.

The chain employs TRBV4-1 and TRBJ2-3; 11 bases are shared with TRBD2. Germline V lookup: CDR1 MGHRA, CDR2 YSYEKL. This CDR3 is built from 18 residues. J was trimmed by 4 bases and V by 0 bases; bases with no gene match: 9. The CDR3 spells CASSQDEISGRAADTQYF. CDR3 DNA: TGCGCCAGCAGCCAAGATGAAATTAGCGGGAGGGCCGCAGATACGCAGTATTTT.

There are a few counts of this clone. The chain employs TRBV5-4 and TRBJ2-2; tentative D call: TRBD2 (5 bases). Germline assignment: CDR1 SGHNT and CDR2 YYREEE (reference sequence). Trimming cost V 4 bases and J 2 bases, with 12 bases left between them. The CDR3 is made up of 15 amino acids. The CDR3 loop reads CASSEGRFNTGELFF. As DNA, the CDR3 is TGTGCCAGCAGCGAAGGGAGATTCAACACCGGGGAGCTGTTTTTT.

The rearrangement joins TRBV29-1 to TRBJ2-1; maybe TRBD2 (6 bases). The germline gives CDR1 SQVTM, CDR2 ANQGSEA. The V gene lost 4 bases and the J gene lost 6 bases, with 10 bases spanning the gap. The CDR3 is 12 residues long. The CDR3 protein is CSVVGGPNEQFF. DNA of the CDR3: TGCAGCGTTGTGGGAGGCCCCAATGAGCAGTTCTTC.

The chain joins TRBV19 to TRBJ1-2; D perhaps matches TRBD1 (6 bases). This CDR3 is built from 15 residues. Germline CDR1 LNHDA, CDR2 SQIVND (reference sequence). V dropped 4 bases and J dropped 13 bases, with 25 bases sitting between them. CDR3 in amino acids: CASSTTPGQGLGCTF. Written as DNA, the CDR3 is TGTGCCAGTAGTACGACCCCGGGACAAGGCCTAGGGTGCACCTTC.

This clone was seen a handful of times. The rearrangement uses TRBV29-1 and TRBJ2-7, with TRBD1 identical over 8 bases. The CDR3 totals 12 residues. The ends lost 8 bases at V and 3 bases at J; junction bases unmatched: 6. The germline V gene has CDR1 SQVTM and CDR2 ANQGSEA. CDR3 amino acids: CSSRGPGYEQYF. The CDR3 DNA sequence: TGCAGCTCCAGGGGGCCAGGCTACGAGCAGTACTTC.

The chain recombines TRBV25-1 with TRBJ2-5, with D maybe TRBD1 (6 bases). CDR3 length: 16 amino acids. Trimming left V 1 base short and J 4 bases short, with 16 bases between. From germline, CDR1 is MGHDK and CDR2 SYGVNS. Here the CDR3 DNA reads TGTGCCAGCAGTGAATCTCTCAGGGGATTCGGAGAGACCCAGTACTTC. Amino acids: CASSESLRGFGETQYF. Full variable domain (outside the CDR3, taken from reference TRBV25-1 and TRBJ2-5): EADIYQTPRYLVIGTGKKITLECSQTMGHDKMYWYQQDPGMELHLIHYSYGVNSTEKGDLSSESTVSRIRTEHFPLTLESARPSHTSQYLCASSESLRGFGETQYFGPGTRLLVL.

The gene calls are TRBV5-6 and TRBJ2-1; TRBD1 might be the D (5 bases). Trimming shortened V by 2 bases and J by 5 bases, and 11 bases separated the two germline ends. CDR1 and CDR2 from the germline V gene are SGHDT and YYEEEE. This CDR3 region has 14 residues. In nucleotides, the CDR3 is TGTGCCAGCAGCTTCCCTACCAGGGACAATGAGCAGTTCTTC. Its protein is CASSFPTRDNEQFF.

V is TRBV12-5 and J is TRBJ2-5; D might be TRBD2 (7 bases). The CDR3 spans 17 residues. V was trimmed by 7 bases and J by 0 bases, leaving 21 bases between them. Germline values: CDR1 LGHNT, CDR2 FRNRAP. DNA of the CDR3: TGTGCTAGTGCCATTGGGGGGGAGGGGGATAACCAAGAGACCCAGTACTTC. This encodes CASAIGGEGDNQETQYF. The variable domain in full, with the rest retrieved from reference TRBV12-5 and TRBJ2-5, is DARVTQTPRHKVTEMGQEVTMRCQPILGHNTVFWYRQTMMQGLELLAYFRNRAPLDDSGMPKDRFSAEMPDATLATLKIQPSEPRDSAVYFCASAIGGEGDNQETQYFGPGTRLLVL.

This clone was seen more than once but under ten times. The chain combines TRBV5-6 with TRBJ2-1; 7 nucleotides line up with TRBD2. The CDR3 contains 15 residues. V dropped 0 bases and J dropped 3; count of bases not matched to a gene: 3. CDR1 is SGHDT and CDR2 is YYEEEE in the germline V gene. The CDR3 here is CASSLGGGSYNEQFF. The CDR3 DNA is TGTGCCAGCAGCTTGGGGGGAGGGAGCTACAATGAGCAGTTCTTC.

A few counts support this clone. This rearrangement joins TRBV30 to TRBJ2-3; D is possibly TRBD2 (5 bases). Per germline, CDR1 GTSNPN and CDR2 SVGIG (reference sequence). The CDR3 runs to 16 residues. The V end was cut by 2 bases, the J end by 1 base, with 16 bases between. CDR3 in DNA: TGTGCCTGGAGTACCCCCGGAGGCAGCCGCACAGATACGCAGTATTTT. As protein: CAWSTPGGSRTDTQYF.

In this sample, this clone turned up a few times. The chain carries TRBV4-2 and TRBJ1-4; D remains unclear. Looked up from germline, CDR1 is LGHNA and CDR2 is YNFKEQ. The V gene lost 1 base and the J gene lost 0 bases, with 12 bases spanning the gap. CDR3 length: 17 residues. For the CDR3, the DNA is TGTGCCAGCAGCCAAGGACAACTTTTCTCAACTAATGAAAAACTGTTTTTT. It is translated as CASSQGQLFSTNEKLFF.

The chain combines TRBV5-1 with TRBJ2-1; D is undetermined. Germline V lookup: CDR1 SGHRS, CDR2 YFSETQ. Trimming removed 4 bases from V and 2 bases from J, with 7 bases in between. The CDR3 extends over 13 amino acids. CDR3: CASSPYPYNEQFF. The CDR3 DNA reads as TGCGCCAGCAGCCCCTACCCCTACAATGAGCAGTTCTTC.

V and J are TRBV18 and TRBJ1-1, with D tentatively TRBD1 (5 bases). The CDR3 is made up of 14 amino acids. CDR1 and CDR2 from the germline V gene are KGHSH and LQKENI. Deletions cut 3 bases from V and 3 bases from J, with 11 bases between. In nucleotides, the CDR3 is TGTGCCAGCTCACCGGTCGGGGGGGACACTGAAGCTTTCTTT. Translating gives CASSPVGGDTEAFF.

This CDR3 reads CASSQDPGRRTNYGYTF. The CDR3 nucleotides read TGTGCCAGCAGCCAAGACCCAGGGCGACGGACTAACTATGGCTACACCTTC. The chain is built from TRBV14 and TRBJ1-2, with TRBD1 as a possible D gene (5 bases). Trimming pared 0 bases from V and 0 bases from J, leaving 14 bases between. Germline V lookup: CDR1 SGHDN, CDR2 FVKESK. This CDR3 contains 17 residues.

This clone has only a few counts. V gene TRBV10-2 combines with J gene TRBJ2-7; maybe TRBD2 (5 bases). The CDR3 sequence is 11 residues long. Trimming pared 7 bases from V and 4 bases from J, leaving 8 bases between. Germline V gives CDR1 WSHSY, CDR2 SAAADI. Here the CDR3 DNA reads TGCGCCAGCATGGGAGAATACGAGCAGTACTTC. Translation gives CASMGEYEQYF.

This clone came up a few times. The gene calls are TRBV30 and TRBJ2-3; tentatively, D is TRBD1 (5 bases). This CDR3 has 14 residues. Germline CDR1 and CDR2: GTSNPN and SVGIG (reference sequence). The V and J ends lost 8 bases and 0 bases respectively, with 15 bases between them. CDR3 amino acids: CARAKGLSTDTQYF. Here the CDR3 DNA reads TGTGCCCGGGCGAAGGGGCTTAGCACAGATACGCAGTATTTT. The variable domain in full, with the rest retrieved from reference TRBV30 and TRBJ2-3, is SQTIHQWPATLVQPVGSPLSLECTVEGTSNPNLYWYRQAAGRGLQLLFYSVGIGQISSEVPQNLSASRPQDRQFILSSKKLLLSDSGFYLCARAKGLSTDTQYFGPGTRLTVL.

For the CDR3, the DNA is TGTGCCTCCGGGCTAGCGGGAGGCTCCAATGAGCAGTTCTTC. Translating gives CASGLAGGSNEQFF. The chain combines TRBV11-2 with TRBJ2-1; 11 nucleotides line up with TRBD2. CDR3 size: 14 residues. Germline V gene data show CDR1 as SGHAT and CDR2 as FQNNGV. V shed 11 bases, J shed 6 bases, and the junction held 9 bases outside the gene matches.